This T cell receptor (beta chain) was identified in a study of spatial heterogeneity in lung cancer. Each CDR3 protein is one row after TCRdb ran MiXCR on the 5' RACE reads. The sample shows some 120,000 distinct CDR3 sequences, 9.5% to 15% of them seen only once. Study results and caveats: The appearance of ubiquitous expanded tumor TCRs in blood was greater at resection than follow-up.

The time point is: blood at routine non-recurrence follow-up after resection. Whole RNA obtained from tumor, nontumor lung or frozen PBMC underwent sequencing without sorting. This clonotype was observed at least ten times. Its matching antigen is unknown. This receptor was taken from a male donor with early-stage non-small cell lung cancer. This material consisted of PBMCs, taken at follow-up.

CDR3 residues: CASSQVVSSGNTIYF. DNA of the CDR3: TGTGCCAGCAGCCAAGTAGTGAGCTCTGGAAACACCATATATTTT. This chain uses TRBV4-2 with TRBJ1-3; D call uncertain. CDR1 is LGHNA, CDR2 YNFKEQ, per germline. The ends were cut back, 1 base at V and 0 bases at J, with 7 bases in the middle. This CDR3 has 15 amino acids.